This TCR beta chain was obtained from a study of T cell repertoires in cytomegalovirus infection. Study context: Indications came from public TCR beta signatures; they pointed to CMV infection and to a matching HLA type. Study-level points and caveats: The ex vivo response was dominated by HLA-C-restricted CMV-specific TCR beta clonotypes.

TCRdb itself ran the reads through MiXCR, one entry per CDR3 protein. Here the sample spans fewer than 550,000 distinct CDR3 sequences, about 17% being singletons. This clonotype was seen repeatedly, ten times or more. What it recognizes is unknown. V gave up 3 bases and J gave up 7 bases, with 21 bases separating them. The CDR3 spans 17 residues. Germline V gene lookup returns CDR1 SGHAT and CDR2 FQNNGV. The specimen sequenced was CD8+ T cells from PBMCs. The chain combines TRBV11-2 with TRBJ1-4; D might be TRBD1 (5 bases). The clonotype was recovered from a human donor in good health (CMV status not recorded). Some clones in this sample may be carry-over from other donors' samples. The DNA of the CDR3 is TGTGCCAGCAGCTTTTACACCGACTTAAATGGGGGTGAAAAACTGTTTTTT. Its translation is CASSFYTDLNGGEKLFF.